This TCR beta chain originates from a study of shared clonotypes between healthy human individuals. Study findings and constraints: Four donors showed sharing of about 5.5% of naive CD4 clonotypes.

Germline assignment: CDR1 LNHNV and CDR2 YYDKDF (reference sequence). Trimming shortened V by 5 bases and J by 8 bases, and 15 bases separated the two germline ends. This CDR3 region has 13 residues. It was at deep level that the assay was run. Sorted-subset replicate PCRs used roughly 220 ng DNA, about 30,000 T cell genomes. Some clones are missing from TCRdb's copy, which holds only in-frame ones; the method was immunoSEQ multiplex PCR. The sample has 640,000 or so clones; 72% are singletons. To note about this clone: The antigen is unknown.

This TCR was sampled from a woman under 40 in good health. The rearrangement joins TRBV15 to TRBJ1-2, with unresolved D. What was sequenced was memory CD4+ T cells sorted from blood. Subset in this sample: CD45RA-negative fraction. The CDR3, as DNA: TGTGCCACCAGCGAGAGGTGGTCACTGGGCTACACCTTC. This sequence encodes CATSERWSLGYTF.